The source of this T cell receptor (beta chain) is a study of graft-versus-host responses after intestinal transplantation. Study background: All recipients were transplanted with multivisceral, liver-intestinal, or isolated intestinal grafts. Notes on the study in general: There were GvH clones found in recipient marrow, and some of them appeared first in ileum or blood. Early after transplant, HvG clones declined as circulating GvH clones peaked. Patients who carried graft-donor T cell macrochimerism also had high graft-versus-host to host-versus-graft clonal ratios in their allografts.

This table comes from immunoSEQ multiplex PCR, and its TCRdb copy is limited to in-frame clones, with some not included. In the table there are around 120,000 clones, 85% to 95% of which are singletons. With regard to this clone: Its antigen is as yet unknown.

Germline V gives CDR1 SGHAT, CDR2 FQNNGV. CDR3 length: 17 residues. V shed 4 bases and J 6 bases; nucleotides not matched to a gene: 14. Sequences were derived from unstimulated CD4+ T cells sorted from spleen or lymph node cells, sampled before intestinal transplant. The receptor was isolated from a human donor who received an intestinal transplant. The rearrangement joins TRBV11-2 to TRBJ2-3; TRBD2 aligns across 9 bases. CDR3 in DNA: TGTGCCAGCAGCTCCCAGCCTAGCGGGATGGTTTGGGATACGCAGTATTTT. Translation gives CASSSQPSGMVWDTQYF.